This TCR beta chain emerged from a study of human T cells and chemical hapten exposure (dated by TCRdb to 2020 to 2023). The study in broad terms: For sensitization, 2% DPC in acetone was applied to a roughly 2 cm by roughly 2 cm area of upper inner arm skin. Weekly therapeutic DPC doses were additionally applied to the scalp of patients throughout the roughly 24-week study period. Patch testing on the upper back used Finn chambers containing 0.01% DPC, with scoring done after 6 days according to International Contact Dermatitis Research Group standards. Most of the patients in the cohort were female, and the cohort covered alopecia areata with under or over 50% scalp involvement, alopecia totalis and alopecia universalis. Libraries were pooled for sequencing, and per-sample TCR yields varied mainly because of small differences in library volumes within the pool. This study followed changes in the peripheral blood TCR repertoire in vivo during primary and secondary sensitization of alopecia patients to the hapten diphenylcyclopropenone (DPC). Blood samples were taken from patients before sensitization (week 0) and then at 2, 6 and about 24 weeks after DPC sensitization. Roughly 30 alopecia patients gave blood for TCR sequencing at one to four time points (pre-sensitization, 2, 6 and 24 weeks).

Turning to this clonotype: The antigen it binds to is not known. No quality values exist for individual bases; no much larger clone is one base distant.

Study-wide findings and limitations: Compared with pre-sensitization or healthy control sets, expanded TCRs formed significantly more large CDR3 similarity clusters, which is consistent with antigen-driven responses. The number of TCRs above 1 in 1000 frequency did not change with DPC sensitization; there was no evidence of global repertoire structure alterations. Repeated subsampling changed both the strength of the expansion versus patch-test correlation and the threshold at which that correlation became significant. Because all patients had alopecia, a presumed autoimmune disease, the immune response of the patients might differ from that of healthy individuals. The number of PT1 expanded TCRs positively correlated with patch test score, significant at thresholds 8, 16 and 32 but not 4.

V sheds 7 bases and J sheds 1 base, leaving 7 bases between their ends. In the germline V gene (reference sequence), CDR1 corresponds to SEHNR and CDR2 to FQNEAQ. The CDR3 covers 12 residues, taking in both the cysteine and the phenylalanine. Left in the record is the CDR3 DNA by itself, 36 bases read in frame from the first base. The library was made by RACE. The sequencer listed for this sample is NextSeq 500. During library preparation, unique molecular identifiers were attached to individual cDNA molecules so that TCRs could be counted quantitatively and reproducibly. For every blood RNA sample, sequencing covered both the TCR alpha and TCR beta chains. Turning to the authors' computational methods: The median number of TCRs per sample was roughly 100,000, ranging from about 23,224 to 700,000. The Decombinator software suite was used to annotate V, J and CDR3 in the TCR reads. For PS versus PT1 abundance plots, all samples were subsampled to the same number of TCRs (28,000). TCRs were defined as expanded if absent before sensitization and observed at least eight times at the 2-week time point. TCRdb applied fastp at Q25 and MiXCR to the public reads, then kept only in-frame beta chains. Entries are consolidated by CDR3 protein sequence, retaining the most common genes and DNA. In this record, the V and J calls reflect TCRdb's handling and not the investigators' own analysis. For this sample there are some 59,000 distinct CDR3 sequences; about 11% appear just once. About 4% of the sample is in the top ten clones.

This specimen's time point label, per the study, means: pre-sensitization, week 0. Sample treatment or condition, as interpreted from the label and publication: therapeutic diphenylcyclopropenone sensitization with weekly scalp DPC. At every patch-test visit, the blood draw took place before the patch test was put on. Patients were considered eligible if aged 18 to 70, diagnosed with alopecia and deemed suitable for DPC therapy, and patients were excluded if pregnant. Total RNA was extracted from unfractionated whole blood that had been collected in Tempus Blood RNA tubes. The starting material was whole blood, obtained in connection with sensitization to the hapten diphenylcyclopropenone (DPC). This clonotype was sampled from a middle-aged woman with alopecia areata. Some clones in this sample may be carry-over from other donors' samples. In this chain, TRBV7-9 is recombined with TRBJ1-1; the D gene is unclear. The DNA reads TGTGCCAGCACCATCCAGAACACTGAAGCTTTCTTT. Its product reads: CASTIQNTEAFF.